The source of this T cell receptor beta chain is a study of T-cell reconstitution after alpha-beta-depleted transplantation in children. V was trimmed by 5 bases and J by 4 bases, leaving 12 bases between them. Germline assignment: CDR1 SQVTM and CDR2 ANQGSEA. This CDR3 region has 13 residues. The table lists this clonotype with many counts. Molecular barcoding with unique molecular identifiers was used for the TCRbeta library. TCRdb re-derived calls from the PCR reads in MiXCR, one entry per CDR3 protein. The sample lists 600,000 to 700,000 distinct CDR3 sequences, 16% occurring once. The chain couples TRBV29-1 to TRBJ2-1, with TRBD1 as a possible D gene (6 bases). The sample here was PBMCs from the stem cell graft donor, taken from the stem cell graft. The source of this sequence is a human donor who donated a stem cell graft to a child with acute myeloid leukemia. CDR3 region: CSVPRQGYNEQFF. The CDR3 coding sequence is TGCAGCGTTCCTAGGCAGGGGTACAATGAGCAGTTCTTC.